One TCR beta chain is described in this entry. Its matching antigen is unknown. Germline V gene sequence: CDR1 SGHRS, CDR2 YFSETQ. This CDR3 has 15 residues. After removal of 7 bases from V and 5 bases from J, the junction contained 14 bases not matched to a gene. Researchers used 5'RACE with constant-segment primers to make TCR alpha and TCR beta cDNA libraries that carry sample barcodes and UMIs. From the 5' RACE reads, TCRdb called clonotypes with MiXCR, one entry per CDR3 protein. The profile shows 400,000 to 500,000 distinct CDR3 sequences, 20% of them singletons. This sample stems from a study of T-cell memory formation after mild COVID-19. Study results and limitations: Clones that got smaller from day 15 to 85 had even CD4/CD8, while clones growing later tipped toward CD4+. Cross-reactive memory appears to have joined, as suggested by some responding clones showing up in pre-infection memory. What remained unconfirmed was the SARS-CoV-2 specificity of second-wave clones peaking on day 37.

J is TRBJ2-5 and V is TRBV5-1; 7 bases are a match to TRBD2. The sample was PBMCs or a T cell subset sorted from them (not recorded which). This receptor was obtained from an adult woman who had mild COVID-19 (a few samples of this study predate the infection). Cell type and time point are not known. The CDR3 bases are TGCGCCAGCGGCCACAGCGGGGACCCTATGGAGACCCAGTACTTC. It yields the protein CASGHSGDPMETQYF.